These 18 T cell receptor beta chains share one sample of origin, sequenced in a study of technical replicates of blood from several donors (dated by TCRdb to about 2017). The library was made by the immunoSEQ multiplex PCR assay. Entries here come from immuneACCESS through TCRdb and include only in-frame sequences with V and J called. Some clones fail to appear in such tables; in the studies checked, an unresolved V gene covers under half of the shortfall, and the cause of the remainder is unknown. The sample table records just under 60,000 clones; 91% of these occur just once. Clones ranked in the top ten supply about 3.9% of the sample. The sequencing sample was made of PBMCs. Every receptor here comes from a human donor in good health. Some clones in this sample may be carry-over from other donors' samples.

The gene calls are TRBV9 and TRBJ2-2; 11 nucleotides align to TRBD2. There are 18 residues in the CDR3. Trimming took 6 bases from V and 8 from J; bases not matched to a gene: 18. Germline CDR1 is SGDLS and CDR2 is YYNGEE. CDR3 residues: CASTSPVAGGPISGELFF. CDR3 bases: TGTGCCAGCACCAGCCCCGTAGCGGGGGGGCCTATTTCAGGGGAGCTGTTTTTT.

J is TRBJ2-2 and V is TRBV11-3; 7 nucleotides align to TRBD2. Germline V lookup: CDR1 SGHNT, CDR2 YENEEA. The CDR3 totals 14 residues. V shed 4 bases and J 5 bases; nucleotides not matched to a gene: 4. Here the CDR3 DNA reads TGTGCCAGCAGCTCCGCGGGGGAAACCGGGGAGCTGTTTTTT. Protein sequence: CASSSAGETGELFF. The full variable domain, rest sourced from reference TRBV11-3 and TRBJ2-2, is EAGVVQSPRYKIIEKKQPVAFWCNPISGHNTLYWYLQNLGQGPELLIRYENEEAVDDSQLPKDRFSAERLKGVDSTLKIQPAELGDSAVYLCASSSAGETGELFFGEGSRLTVL.

This rearrangement joins TRBV4-1 to TRBJ1-5; D unresolved. The CDR3 extends over 16 amino acids. Trimming stripped 1 base from V and 2 bases from J, with 12 bases between. CDR1 is MGHRA, CDR2 YSYEKL, per germline. The CDR3 coding sequence is TGCGCCAGCAGCCAAGGAGGAATAATGGGCAATCAGCCCCAGCATTTT. Protein sequence: CASSQGGIMGNQPQHF.

The chain is built from TRBV21-1 and TRBJ2-3; the table gives TRBD1 as D, unverified against the DNA. TRBV21-1 counts as a pseudogene. The CDR3 sequence is 17 residues long. For the CDR3, the DNA is TGTGCCAGCAGCAAAGTTTCTACAGTCTCTAGCACAGATACGCAGTATTTT. Its protein is CASSKVSTVSSTDTQYF.

The rearrangement uses TRBV7-9 and TRBJ2-3; TRBD2 might be the D (6 bases). The V gene's germline CDR1 is SEHNR and CDR2 FQNEAQ (reference sequence). The germline V and J ends were trimmed by 3 bases and 0 bases, with 10 bases remaining between them. CDR3 size: 15 residues. The CDR3 spells CASSFNSGSTDTQYF. The DNA for the CDR3 is TGTGCCAGCAGCTTCAACAGCGGGAGCACAGATACGCAGTATTTT.

In DNA, the CDR3 is TGTGCCAGTAGGCCTTCAGGGGCCAGCAATCAGCCCCAGCATTTT. This codes for CASRPSGASNQPQHF. The chain is built from TRBV19 and TRBJ1-5; TRBD1 is a possible D gene (6 bases). The CDR3 loop spans 15 amino acids. V lost 6 bases to trimming and J lost 1 base, with 13 bases between them. Germline CDR1 LNHDA, CDR2 SQIVND (reference sequence).

V usage is TRBV29-1 and J usage is TRBJ2-5, with 11 bases identical to TRBD1. Trimming at V came to 3 bases and at J to 7 bases, leaving 4 bases not matched to a gene. CDR3 length: 13 residues. CDR1 and CDR2 (germline): SQVTM, ANQGSEA. This CDR3 reads CSVEDRGRVTQYF. The CDR3 DNA is TGCAGCGTTGAGGACAGGGGGCGGGTGACCCAGTACTTC.

The chain uses TRBV20-1 and TRBJ2-1; D gene unclear. The CDR3 totals 11 residues. Trimming took off 5 bases at V and 9 bases at J, with 11 bases between the two ends. In germline, CDR1 is DFQATT, CDR2 SNEGSKA (reference sequence). In DNA, the CDR3 is TGCAGTGCTGTTACGTCGGGTGAGCAGTTCTTC. Amino acid sequence: CSAVTSGEQFF.

The chain links TRBV27 to TRBJ2-3, with 7 bases aligning to TRBD2. CDR3 length: 16 residues. The V gene's germline CDR1 is MNHEY and CDR2 SMNVEV (reference sequence). The junction had 5 bases not matched to a gene; V was cut back by 0 bases and J by 2 bases. CDR3 in DNA: TGTGCCAGCAGTTTATCTGGAAGCGGGGCCACAGATACGCAGTATTTT. It is translated as CASSLSGSGATDTQYF.

This rearrangement joins TRBV5-1 to TRBJ2-1; 8 bases agree with TRBD1. The junction had 3 bases not matched to a gene; V was cut back by 4 bases and J by 6 bases. The CDR3 sequence is 13 residues long. CDR1 is SGHRS and CDR2 is YFSETQ in the germline V gene. The CDR3 loop is CASSPQGGNEQFF. CDR3 sequence (DNA): TGCGCCAGCAGCCCACAGGGGGGCAATGAGCAGTTCTTC.

The chain joins TRBV5-4 to TRBJ2-1; TRBD2 matches at 7 bases. Germline CDR1 SGHNT, CDR2 YYREEE (reference sequence). Trimming at V came to 4 bases and at J to 4 bases, leaving 5 bases not matched to a gene. The CDR3 spans 14 residues. The CDR3, as DNA: TGTGCCAGCAGCCCCAGAGCGGGGTACAATGAGCAGTTCTTC. This translates into CASSPRAGYNEQFF. The full variable domain, completed using reference TRBV5-4 and TRBJ2-1, is ETGVTQSPTHLIKTRGQQVTLRCSSQSGHNTVSWYQQALGQGPQFIFQYYREEENGRGNFPPRFSGLQFPNYSSELNVNALELDDSALYLCASSPRAGYNEQFFGPGTRLTVL.

V is TRBV6-5 and J is TRBJ2-3, with D perhaps matching TRBD2 (5 bases). Germline values: CDR1 MNHEY, CDR2 SVGAGI. Deletions cut 3 bases from V and 4 bases from J, with 11 bases between. The CDR3 runs 14 residues. CDR3 coding DNA: TGTGCCAGCAGTTATGGGGAGAGGGCAGATACGCAGTATTTT. Residues: CASSYGERADTQYF.

The genes are TRBV7-9 and TRBJ2-1, with a tentative D call TRBD1 (5 bases). CDR1 is SEHNR, CDR2 FQNEAQ, per germline (reference sequence). CDR3 length equals 17 residues. Trimming cost V 2 bases and J 0 bases, with 14 bases left between them. The CDR3 DNA sequence: TGTGCCAGCAGCTTACTAGGGGTCCGGAGCTCCTACAATGAGCAGTTCTTC. Protein sequence: CASSLLGVRSSYNEQFF.

The chain employs TRBV6-5 and TRBJ1-6, with a weak D call TRBD1 (6 bases). The V end was cut by 7 bases, the J end by 7 bases, with 14 bases between. The germline V gene has CDR1 MNHEY and CDR2 SVGAGI. The length of the CDR3 is 14 residues. In DNA, the CDR3 is TGTGCCAGCATGGGGGCCGGGGGGAATTCACCCCTCCACTTT. This codes for CASMGAGGNSPLHF.

V and J are TRBV5-6 and TRBJ1-3; D might be TRBD1 (5 bases). Germline V gene sequence: CDR1 SGHDT, CDR2 YYEEEE. Trimming left V 0 bases short and J 3 bases short, with 7 bases between. The CDR3 is 14 residues long. The CDR3 reads CASSLAGLGNTIYF. CDR3 nucleotide sequence: TGTGCCAGCAGCTTGGCAGGGCTTGGAAACACCATATATTTT.

The V call is TRBV7-9, the J call TRBJ1-2; TRBD1 agrees at 7 bases. CDR1 SEHNR and CDR2 FQNEAQ come from the germline V gene (reference sequence). V shed 2 bases, J shed 1 base, and the junction held 4 bases outside the gene matches. CDR3 length equals 15 residues. CDR3 sequence (DNA): TGTGCCAGCAGCTTAACAGGGGCGGGTAACTATGGCTACACCTTC. It encodes CASSLTGAGNYGYTF.

CDR3 in amino acids: CASSPGQGGNYGYTF. The DNA of the CDR3 is TGTGCCAGCAGTCCTGGACAGGGTGGTAACTATGGCTACACCTTC. The chain recombines TRBV27 with TRBJ1-2; TRBD1 agrees at 8 bases. Trimming took 5 bases from V and 1 from J; bases not matched to a gene: 6. The CDR3 has 15 amino acids. Germline V lookup: CDR1 MNHEY, CDR2 SMNVEV (reference sequence).

This rearrangement joins TRBV7-2 to TRBJ1-2; tentative D call: TRBD1 (5 bases). The V end was cut by 6 bases, the J end by 4 bases, with 12 bases between. The CDR3 consists of 13 residues. Germline assignment: CDR1 SGHTA and CDR2 FQGNSA. CDR3 coding DNA: TGTGCCAGCAGTACACAGGAGACCTATGGCTACACCTTC. Its translation is CASSTQETYGYTF.